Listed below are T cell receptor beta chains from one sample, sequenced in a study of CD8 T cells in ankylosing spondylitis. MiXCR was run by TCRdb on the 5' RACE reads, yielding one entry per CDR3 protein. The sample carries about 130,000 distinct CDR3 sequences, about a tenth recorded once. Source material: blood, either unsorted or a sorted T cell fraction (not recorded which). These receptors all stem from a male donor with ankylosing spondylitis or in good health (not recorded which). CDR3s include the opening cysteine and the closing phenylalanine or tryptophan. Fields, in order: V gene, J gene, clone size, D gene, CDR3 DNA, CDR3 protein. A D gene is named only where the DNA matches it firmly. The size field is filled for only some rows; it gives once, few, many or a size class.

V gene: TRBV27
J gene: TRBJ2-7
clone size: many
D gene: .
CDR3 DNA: TGTGCCAGCAGTCAGGGTTGGGCATGGTACTTC
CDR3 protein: CASSQGWAWYF

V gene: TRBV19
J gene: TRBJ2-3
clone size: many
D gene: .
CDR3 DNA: TGTGCCAGTAGTCCCAGAGGGGACCCTTTAAGATTCACAGATACGCAGTATTTT
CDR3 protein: CASSPRGDPLRFTDTQYF

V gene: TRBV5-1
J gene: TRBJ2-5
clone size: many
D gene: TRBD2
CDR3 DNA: TGCGCCAGCAGCGCCGTTGGACTAGTGTTCGAGACCCAGTACTTC
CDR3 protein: CASSAVGLVFETQYF

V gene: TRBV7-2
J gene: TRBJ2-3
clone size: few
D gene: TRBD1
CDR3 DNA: TGTGCCAGCAGCTCCTGGGACAGACCCGCAGATACGCAGTATTTT
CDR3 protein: CASSSWDRPADTQYF

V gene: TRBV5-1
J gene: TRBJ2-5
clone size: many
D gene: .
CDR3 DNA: TGCGCCAGCAGTTATGAGGATTTGTACCAAGAGACCCAGTACTTC
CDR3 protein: CASSYEDLYQETQYF

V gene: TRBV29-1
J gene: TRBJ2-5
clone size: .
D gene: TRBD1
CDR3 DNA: TGCAGCGTTGCGACAGGGGAAGAGACCCAGTACTTC
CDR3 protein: CSVATGEETQYF

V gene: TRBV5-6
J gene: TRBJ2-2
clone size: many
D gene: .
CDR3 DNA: TGTGCCAGCAGCTACCCTACCGGGGAGCTGTTTTTT
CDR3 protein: CASSYPTGELFF

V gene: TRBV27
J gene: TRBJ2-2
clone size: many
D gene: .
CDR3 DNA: TGTGCCAGCAGTTCCTTCGGGACGGCCACCGGGGAGCTGTTTTTT
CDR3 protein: CASSSFGTATGELFF

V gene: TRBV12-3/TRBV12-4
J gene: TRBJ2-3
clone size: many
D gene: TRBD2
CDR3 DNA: TGTGCCAGCAGCGCTAGCGGGAGGTATGGAGATACGCAGTATTTT
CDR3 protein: CASSASGRYGDTQYF

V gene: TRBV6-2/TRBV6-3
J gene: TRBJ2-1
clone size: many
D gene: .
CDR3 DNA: TGTGCCAGCACAGGAGGATTTAGCAATGAGCAGTTCTTC
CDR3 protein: CASTGGFSNEQFF

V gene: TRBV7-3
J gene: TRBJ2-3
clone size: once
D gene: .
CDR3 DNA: TGTGCCAGCAGCTCCCCACGGTCCAGAGATACGCAGTATTTT
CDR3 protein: CASSSPRSRDTQYF

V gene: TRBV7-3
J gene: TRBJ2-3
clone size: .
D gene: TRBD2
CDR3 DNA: TGTGCCAGCAGCCCCATAGCGGGGAGCACAGATACGCAGTATTTT
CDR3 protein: CASSPIAGSTDTQYF

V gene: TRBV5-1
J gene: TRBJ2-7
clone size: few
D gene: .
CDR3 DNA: TGCGCCAGCAGCTCCACCCTGACCCGTCCAGCCTACGAGCAGTACTTC
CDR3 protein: CASSSTLTRPAYEQYF

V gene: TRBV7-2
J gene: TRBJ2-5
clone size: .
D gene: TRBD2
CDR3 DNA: TGTGCCAGCAGTAGGGGGGGTGCTAGCGGGTTAGAGACCCAGTACTTC
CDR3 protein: CASSRGGASGLETQYF

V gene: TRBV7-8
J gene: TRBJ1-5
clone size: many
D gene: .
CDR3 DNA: TGTGCCAGCAGCCCTTCGGGACAAGTCAATCAGCCCCAGCATTTT
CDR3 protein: CASSPSGQVNQPQHF

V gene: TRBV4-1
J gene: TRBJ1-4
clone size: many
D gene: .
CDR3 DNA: TGCGCCAGCAGCCAAGAGGGTAGAGGCGAAAAACTGTTTTTT
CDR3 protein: CASSQEGRGEKLFF

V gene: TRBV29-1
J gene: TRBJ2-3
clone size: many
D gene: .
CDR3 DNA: TGCAGCGTTCACGGACTTTACACAGATACGCAGTATTTT
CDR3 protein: CSVHGLYTDTQYF

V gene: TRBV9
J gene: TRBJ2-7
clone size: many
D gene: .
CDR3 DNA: TGTGCCAGCAGCGCCGCTCTTTCCTACGAGCAGTACTTC
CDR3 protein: CASSAALSYEQYF

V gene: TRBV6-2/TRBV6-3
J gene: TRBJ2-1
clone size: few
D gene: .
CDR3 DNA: TGTGCCAGCAGTTACTCGCGGGGATCCATGAGGACTTCGGCGATTGAGCAGTTCTTC
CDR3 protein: CASSYSRGSMRTSAIEQFF

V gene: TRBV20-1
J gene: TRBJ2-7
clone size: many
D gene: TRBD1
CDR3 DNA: TGCAGTGCTAGAGCTGCCAAACAGGGGGGTGTCAACGAGCAGTACTTC
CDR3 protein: CSARAAKQGGVNEQYF

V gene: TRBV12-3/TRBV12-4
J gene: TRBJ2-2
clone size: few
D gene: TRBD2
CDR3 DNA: TGTGCCAGCAGTTCACCGGGACGCATCGGTGGACTAGCAGGGAGGACCGGGGAGCTGTTTTTT
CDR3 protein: CASSSPGRIGGLAGRTGELFF

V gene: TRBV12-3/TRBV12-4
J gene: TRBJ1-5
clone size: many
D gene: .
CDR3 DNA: TGTGCCAGCAGTTTAGTGGCAGGGAATCAGCCCCAGCATTTT
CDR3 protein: CASSLVAGNQPQHF

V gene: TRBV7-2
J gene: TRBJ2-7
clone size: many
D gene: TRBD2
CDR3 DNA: TGTGCCAGCAGCTTTCTAGCGGGAGCGAACTACGAGCAGTACTTC
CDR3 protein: CASSFLAGANYEQYF

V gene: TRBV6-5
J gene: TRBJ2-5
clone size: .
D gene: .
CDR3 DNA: TGTGCCAGCAGTTACAGGGGTGAGACCCAGCACTTC
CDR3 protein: CASSYRGETQHF

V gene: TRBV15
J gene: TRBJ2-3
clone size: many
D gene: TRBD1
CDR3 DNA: TGTGCCACCAGCAGGGGACCGGGACAGAGCACAGATACGCAGTATTTT
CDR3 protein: CATSRGPGQSTDTQYF

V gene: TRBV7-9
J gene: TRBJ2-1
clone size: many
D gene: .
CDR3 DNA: TGTGCCGGAGGGGGAGATGAGCAGTTCTTC
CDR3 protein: CAGGGDEQFF